This T cell receptor (beta chain) derives from a study of a mutant IDH1 vaccine in newly diagnosed glioma. The overall study: Vaccination was launched 4-6 weeks after radiotherapy alone, or with temozolomide cycles.

Whole-study results and caveats: Pseudoprogression apparently tracked independently of changes in top peripheral T cell clonotypes.

The CDR3 has 14 amino acids. With 8 bases clipped from V and 3 bases from J, the junction kept 5 bases outside the gene matches. CDR1 is ENHRY, CDR2 SYGVKD, per germline. Time point: week 11, during vaccination. Topical imiquimod was applied with each vaccine dose, which held 300 ug of mutant IDH1 20-mer peptide. With regard to this clone: Its cognate antigen is unknown.

Produced via immunoSEQ multiplex PCR; TCRdb's table is partial and in-frame only. This sample has around 120,000 clones, with about four fifths found just once. This chain links TRBV10-3 with TRBJ2-3, with TRBD1 identical over 10 bases. The source material was PBMCs, sampled from a glioma patient whose treatment included an IDH1 peptide vaccine. This TCR was sampled from a man between 35 and 55 years old with glioma. The CDR3 is CAIAWDRGTDTQYF. The DNA of the CDR3 is TGTGCCATCGCCTGGGACAGGGGAACAGATACGCAGTATTTT.